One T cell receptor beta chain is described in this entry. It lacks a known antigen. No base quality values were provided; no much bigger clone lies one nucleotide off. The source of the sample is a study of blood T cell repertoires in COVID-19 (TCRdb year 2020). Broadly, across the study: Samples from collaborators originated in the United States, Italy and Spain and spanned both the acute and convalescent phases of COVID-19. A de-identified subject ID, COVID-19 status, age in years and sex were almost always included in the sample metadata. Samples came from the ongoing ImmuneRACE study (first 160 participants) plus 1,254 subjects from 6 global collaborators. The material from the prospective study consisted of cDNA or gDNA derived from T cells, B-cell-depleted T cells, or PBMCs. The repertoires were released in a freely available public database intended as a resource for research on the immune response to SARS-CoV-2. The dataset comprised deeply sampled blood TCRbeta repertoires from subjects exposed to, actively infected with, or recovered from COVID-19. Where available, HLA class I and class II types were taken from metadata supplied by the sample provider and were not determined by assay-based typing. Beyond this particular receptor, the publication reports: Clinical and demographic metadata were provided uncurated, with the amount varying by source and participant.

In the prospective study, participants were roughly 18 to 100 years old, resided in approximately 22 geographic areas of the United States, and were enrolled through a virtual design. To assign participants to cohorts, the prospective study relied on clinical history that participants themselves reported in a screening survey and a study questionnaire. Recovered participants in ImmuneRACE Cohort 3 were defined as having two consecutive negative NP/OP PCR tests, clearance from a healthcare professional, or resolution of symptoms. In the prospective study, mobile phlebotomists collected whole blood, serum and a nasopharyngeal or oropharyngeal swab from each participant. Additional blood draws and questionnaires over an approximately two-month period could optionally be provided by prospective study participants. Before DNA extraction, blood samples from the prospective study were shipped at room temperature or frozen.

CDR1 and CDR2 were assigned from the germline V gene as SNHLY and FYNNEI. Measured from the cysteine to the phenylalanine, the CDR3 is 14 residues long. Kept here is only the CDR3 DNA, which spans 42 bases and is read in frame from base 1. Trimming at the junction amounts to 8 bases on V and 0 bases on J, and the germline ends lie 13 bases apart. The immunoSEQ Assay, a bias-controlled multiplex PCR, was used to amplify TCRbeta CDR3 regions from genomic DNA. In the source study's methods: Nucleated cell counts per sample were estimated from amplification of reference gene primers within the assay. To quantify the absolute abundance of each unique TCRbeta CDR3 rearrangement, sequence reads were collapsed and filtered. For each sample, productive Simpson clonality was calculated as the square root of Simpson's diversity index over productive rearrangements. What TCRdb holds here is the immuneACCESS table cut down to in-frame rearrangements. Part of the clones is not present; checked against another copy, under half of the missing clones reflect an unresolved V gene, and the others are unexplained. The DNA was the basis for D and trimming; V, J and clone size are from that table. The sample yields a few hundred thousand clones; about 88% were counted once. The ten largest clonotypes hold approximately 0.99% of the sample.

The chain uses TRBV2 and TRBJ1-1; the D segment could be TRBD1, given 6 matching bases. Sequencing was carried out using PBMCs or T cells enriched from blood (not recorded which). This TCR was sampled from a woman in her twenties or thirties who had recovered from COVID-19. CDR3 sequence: CASRWGTMNTEAFF. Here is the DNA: TGTGCCAGCCGGTGGGGGACAATGAACACTGAAGCTTTCTTT.